This TCR beta chain is from a study of OX40 agonist ivuxolimab in advanced cancers. About the study: Aged roughly 23 to 80 with a mean of roughly 63 years, they were about 83% male.

Points from the study as a whole: Expansion of clones was among the lowest in partial responders at 0.1-3.0 mg/kg.

The length of the CDR3 is 16 residues. CDR1 and CDR2 (germline): SGHTA, FQGTGA. With V trimmed by 1 base and J by 7 bases, 8 bases remained unmatched. The protocol was immunoSEQ multiplex PCR, while the TCRdb copy is restricted to in-frame clones and leaves out a portion. This sample yields about 55,000 clones, of which approximately 80% are seen a single time; 6.3% belongs to the top ten. Of note for this clone: The antigen is undetermined.

This chain links TRBV7-3 with TRBJ2-1; 9 bases align to TRBD2. The TCR originated in an adult with an advanced solid tumor such as melanoma, head and neck, liver or kidney cancer. The sample here was CD4+ or CD8+ T cells sorted from blood, taken in a trial of the OX40 agonist ivuxolimab. In DNA, the CDR3 is TGTGCCAGCAGCTTAATGCCTCTAGCGGGGAGGAATGAGCAGTTCTTC. Translating gives CASSLMPLAGRNEQFF.